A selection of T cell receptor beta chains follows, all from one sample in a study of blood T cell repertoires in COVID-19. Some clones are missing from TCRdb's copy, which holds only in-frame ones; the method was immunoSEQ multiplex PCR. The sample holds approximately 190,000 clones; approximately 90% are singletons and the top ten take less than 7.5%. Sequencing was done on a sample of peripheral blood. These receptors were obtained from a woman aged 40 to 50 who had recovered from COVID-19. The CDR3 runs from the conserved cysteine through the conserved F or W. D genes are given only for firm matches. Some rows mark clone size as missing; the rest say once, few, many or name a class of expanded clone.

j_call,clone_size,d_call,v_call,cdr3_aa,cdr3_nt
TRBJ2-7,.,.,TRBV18,CASSPGTDYEQYF,TGTGCCAGCTCACCAGGGACTGACTACGAGCAGTACTTC
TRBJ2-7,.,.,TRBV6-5,CASRPRGNGYEQYF,TGTGCCAGCAGGCCAAGGGGGAATGGGTACGAGCAGTACTTC
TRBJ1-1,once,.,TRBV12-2,CASRLGDRVVAFF,TGTGCAAGTCGCTTAGGGGACAGGGTGGTTGCTTTCTTT
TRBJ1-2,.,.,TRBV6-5,CASRDWGGGYTF,TGTGCCAGCAGGGACTGGGGAGGTGGCTACACCTTC
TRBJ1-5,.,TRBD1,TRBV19,CASTGIQGVQPQHF,TGTGCCAGTACCGGAATACAGGGGGTCCAGCCCCAGCATTTT
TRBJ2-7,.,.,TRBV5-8,CASSLAWGEPYEQYF,TGTGCCAGCAGCTTGGCCTGGGGGGAACCCTACGAGCAGTACTTC
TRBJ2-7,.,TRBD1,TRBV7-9,CASSHRDSYEQYF,TGTGCCAGCAGTCACCGGGACAGCTACGAGCAGTACTTC
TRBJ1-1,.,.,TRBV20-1,CSASRGRIEAFF,TGCAGTGCTAGTAGGGGCAGGATAGAAGCTTTCTTT
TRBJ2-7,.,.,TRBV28,CASSLTSLEYEQYF,TGTGCCAGCAGTTTGACCAGTTTGGAGTACGAGCAGTACTTC
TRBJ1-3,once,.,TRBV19,CASSIQVSGNTIYF,TGTGCCAGTAGTATCCAGGTATCTGGAAACACCATATATTTT
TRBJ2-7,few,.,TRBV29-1,CSVERVIGGTGYEQYF,TGCAGCGTTGAACGTGTAATTGGGGGCACTGGGTACGAGCAGTACTTC
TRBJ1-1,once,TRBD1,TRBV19,CASSIEGARGRNTEAFF,TGTGCCAGTAGTATCGAGGGGGCCAGGGGCCGGAACACTGAAGCTTTCTTT
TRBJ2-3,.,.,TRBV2,CASRESPSTDTQYF,TGTGCCAGCAGGGAGTCCCCTAGCACAGATACGCAGTATTTT
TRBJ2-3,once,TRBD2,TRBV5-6,CASSFSGWREGARGTQYF,TGTGCCAGCAGCTTCTCGGGGTGGCGGGAGGGAGCCCGAGGTACGCAGTATTTT
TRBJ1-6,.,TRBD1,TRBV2,CASSVRVPTDRVWSPLHF,TGTGCCAGCAGTGTTCGAGTCCCGACAGACAGGGTTTGGTCACCCCTCCACTTT
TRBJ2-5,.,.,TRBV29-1,CSVDYPSETQYF,TGCAGCGTTGACTACCCATCGGAGACCCAGTACTTC
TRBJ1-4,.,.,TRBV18,CASSPPALGAFEKLFF,TGTGCCAGCTCACCCCCCGCGTTAGGGGCTTTCGAAAAACTGTTTTTT
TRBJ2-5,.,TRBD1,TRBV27,CASSGGTGGRETQYF,TGTGCCAGCAGTGGGGGGACAGGGGGCCGGGAGACCCAGTACTTC
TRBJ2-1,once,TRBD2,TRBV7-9,CASRSGLAGNEQFF,TGTGCCAGCAGAAGCGGGCTAGCGGGAAATGAGCAGTTCTTC
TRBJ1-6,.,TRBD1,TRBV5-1,CASSVDRVNSPLHF,TGCGCCAGCAGCGTGGACAGGGTTAATTCACCCCTCCACTTT
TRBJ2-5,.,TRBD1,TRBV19,CASSIGTGVGETQYF,TGTGCCAGTAGTATAGGGACAGGGGTGGGGGAGACCCAGTACTTC
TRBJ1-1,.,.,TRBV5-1,CASSLVPEDTEAFF,TGCGCCAGCAGCTTGGTTCCAGAGGACACTGAAGCTTTCTTT
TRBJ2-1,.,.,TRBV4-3,CASSQDYQGYNEQFF,TGCGCCAGCAGCCAAGATTATCAGGGATACAATGAGCAGTTCTTC
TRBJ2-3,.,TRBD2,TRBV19,CASRPQGLAGGYTDTQYF,TGTGCCAGTAGGCCTCAGGGACTAGCGGGAGGGTACACAGATACGCAGTATTTT
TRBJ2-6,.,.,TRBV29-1,CSATGVGGANVLTF,TGCAGCGCCACAGGCGTGGGTGGGGCCAACGTCCTGACTTTC
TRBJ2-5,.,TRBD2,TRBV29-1,CSFDRGGRETQYF,TGCAGCTTTGACCGGGGAGGGCGAGAGACCCAGTACTTC
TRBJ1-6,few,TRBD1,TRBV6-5,CASSYGTDRNSPLHF,TGTGCCAGCAGTTACGGGACAGATCGCAATTCACCCCTCCACTTT